This TCR beta chain was captured in a study of cytomegalovirus exposure and HLA in healthy donors. This clone was recorded a few times. Germline V gene lookup returns CDR1 MNHEY and CDR2 SMNVEV (reference sequence). V was shortened by 6 bases and J by 4 bases, with 6 bases between the two germline ends. The CDR3 covers 11 residues. Profiled with immunoSEQ multiplex PCR; TCRdb holds only in-frame clones, not every one. The top ten hold 1.5% to 2% of the sample, which has fewer than 150,000 clones, about 91% seen once. The chain joins TRBV27 to TRBJ1-2; D not certain. This receptor was obtained from a man aged 18 to 30 in good health and CMV-seronegative. Sequencing input: PBMCs. The CDR3 DNA follows: TGTGCCAGCAGCCGAGGCTATGGCTACACCTTC. Protein product: CASSRGYGYTF.